Following are 26 T cell receptor beta chains from one sample sequenced in a study of blood T cell repertoires in COVID-19 (dated by TCRdb to the early 2020s). The library was built by means of the immunoSEQ multiplex PCR assay. TCRdb re-hosts the immuneACCESS table, in-frame sequences only. Its copies lack some clones; in the studies checked, an unresolved V gene accounts for under half of them, and the cause for the rest is not known. The sample profile shows 150,000 to 200,000 clones; less than 90% of them were found once. Clones ranked in the top ten supply 10% to 11% of the sample. The sample consisted of peripheral blood. The receptors derive from a woman aged 55-69 years with COVID-19, enrolled during active disease.

The chain has TRBV4-2 and TRBJ2-1; 7 bases line up with TRBD2. V dropped 7 bases and J dropped 1; count of bases not matched to a gene: 7. The CDR3 covers 15 residues. Per germline, CDR1 LGHNA and CDR2 YNFKEQ. The CDR3 loop reads CASTPTSLSYNEQFF. The CDR3 region has the DNA TGTGCCAGCACCCCGACTAGCCTATCCTACAATGAGCAGTTCTTC.

This sequence joins TRBV29-1 and TRBJ1-2, with D possibly matching TRBD1 (6 bases). Trimming pared 7 bases from V and 2 bases from J, leaving 11 bases between. Per germline, CDR1 SQVTM and CDR2 ANQGSEA. The CDR3 is 12 residues long. The CDR3 loop reads CSAGQSNYGYTF. DNA of the CDR3: TGCAGCGCTGGACAGTCCAACTATGGCTACACCTTC.

The table lists this clone with a few counts. This chain connects TRBV11-3 to TRBJ2-7, with 7 bases matching TRBD1. Germline V lookup: CDR1 SGHNT, CDR2 YENEEA. V shed 5 bases, J shed 0 bases, and the junction held 4 bases outside the gene matches. The CDR3 covers 14 residues. CDR3 loop: CASSPGQSSYEQYF. CDR3 nucleotide sequence: TGTGCCAGCAGCCCGGGACAGAGCTCCTACGAGCAGTACTTC.

This clone came up once. The chain employs TRBV7-9 and TRBJ1-1; D ambiguous. Germline V gene data show CDR1 as SEHNR and CDR2 as FQNEAQ (reference sequence). There are 16 residues in the CDR3. The V gene lost 1 base and the J gene lost 5 bases, with 17 bases spanning the gap. The CDR3 is CASSLEVRGVGTEAFF. The CDR3 coding sequence is TGTGCCAGCAGCTTAGAGGTCCGCGGGGTAGGAACTGAAGCTTTCTTT.

This sequence joins TRBV29-1 and TRBJ1-4; 7 bases map to TRBD1. CDR3 length: 12 amino acids. With V trimmed by 3 bases and J by 8 bases, 3 bases remained unmatched. In germline, CDR1 is SQVTM, CDR2 ANQGSEA. Here the CDR3 reads CSVEQGEEKLFF. The CDR3 DNA follows: TGCAGCGTTGAGCAGGGGGAGGAAAAACTGTTTTTT.

The rearrangement links TRBV7-9 to TRBJ2-3; the D gene is possibly TRBD2 (5 bases). The V end was cut by 0 bases, the J end by 9 bases, with 10 bases between. Germline assignment: CDR1 SEHNR and CDR2 FQNEAQ (reference sequence). This CDR3 is 13 amino acids long. The DNA for the CDR3 is TGTGCCAGCAGCTTAGCGGAGGCGAGGACGCAGTATTTT. Translated: CASSLAEARTQYF.

The chain uses TRBV9 and TRBJ1-2; 8 nucleotides agree with TRBD1. The CDR3 spans 15 residues. Unmatched junction bases numbered 8, after V lost 0 bases and J lost 7 bases. Per germline, CDR1 SGDLS and CDR2 YYNGEE. The CDR3 DNA sequence: TGTGCCAGCAGCGTAGCAGGCCAGGGGGCGGGTGGCTACACCTTC. As protein: CASSVAGQGAGGYTF.

The gene calls are TRBV10-3 and TRBJ1-5; D ambiguous. V gave up 6 bases and J gave up 10 bases, with 19 bases separating them. Germline V gives CDR1 ENHRY, CDR2 SYGVKD. This CDR3 is 14 amino acids long. The CDR3 sequence: CAIRGIGWQSPQHF. The CDR3 nucleotides read TGTGCCATCAGAGGCATCGGGTGGCAATCACCCCAGCATTTT.

In its sample, this clone was seen once. This chain joins TRBV12-5 and TRBJ1-2, with 7 positions matching TRBD1. The CDR3 extends over 17 amino acids. V lost 0 bases, J lost 2 bases, and 9 bases stayed unmatched. Germline assignment: CDR1 LGHNT and CDR2 FRNRAP. The CDR3 here is CASGLVLNVTGNYGYTF. DNA of the CDR3: TGTGCTAGTGGTTTGGTACTGAACGTGACAGGGAACTATGGCTACACCTTC.

The V gene is TRBV19, the J gene TRBJ2-7; D perhaps matches TRBD1 (6 bases). From germline, CDR1 is LNHDA and CDR2 SQIVND (reference sequence). The CDR3 has 14 amino acids. Trimming pared 1 base from V and 3 bases from J, leaving 10 bases between. CDR3 DNA: TGTGCCAGTAGTATAGTCCTACAGGGCTACGAGCAGTACTTC. Protein sequence: CASSIVLQGYEQYF.

The genes are TRBV27 and TRBJ2-5; a weak D match, TRBD1 (5 bases). Germline CDR1 is MNHEY and CDR2 is SMNVEV (reference sequence). With 2 bases removed from V and 5 bases from J, the gap between germline ends came to 12 bases. This CDR3 spans 14 amino acids. CDR3 sequence: CASSLQGIGETQYF. CDR3 bases: TGTGCCAGCAGTTTACAGGGTATAGGCGAGACCCAGTACTTC.

This rearrangement joins TRBV2 to TRBJ1-1; tentatively, D is TRBD1 (6 bases). With 7 bases removed from V and 3 bases from J, the gap between germline ends came to 12 bases. Per the germline V gene, CDR1 is SNHLY and CDR2 is FYNNEI. The CDR3 has 13 amino acids. The CDR3 reads CASIQGDHTEAFF. The DNA of the CDR3 is TGTGCCAGCATACAGGGTGATCACACTGAAGCTTTCTTT.

This sequence joins TRBV12-3 or TRBV12-4 and TRBJ1-5, with D perhaps TRBD1 (6 bases). The CDR3 loop spans 13 amino acids. V was cut by 7 bases and J by 7 bases, with 14 bases left in between. CDR3 coding DNA: TGTGCCAGCAACTTGGGGGCGCGGCAGCCCCAGCATTTT. Translating it yields CASNLGARQPQHF.

In its sample, this clone ranks as medium-sized. V and J are TRBV5-1 and TRBJ1-2; 7 bases are a match to TRBD1. This CDR3 contains 15 residues. Germline CDR1 is SGHRS and CDR2 is YFSETQ. Losses at the gene ends were 0 bases for V and 8 bases for J; bases not matched to a gene: 10. In DNA form, the CDR3 reads TGCGCCAGCAGCTTGGCCGAAGGGGGCCCTCGGGGCTACACCTTC. Translation gives CASSLAEGGPRGYTF.

This rearrangement joins TRBV12-3 or TRBV12-4 to TRBJ2-1; D is unclear. The V end was cut by 6 bases, the J end by 7 bases, with 13 bases between. The CDR3 length is 13 residues. The CDR3 sequence: CASSPPVSNEQFF. The CDR3 region has the DNA TGTGCCAGCAGCCCCCCTGTTTCGAATGAGCAGTTCTTC.

The chain is built from TRBV7-3 and TRBJ1-2; 7 bases align to TRBD1. The CDR3 runs 15 residues. Germline V CDR1 and CDR2: SGHTA, FQGTGA. V trimming: 5 bases; J trimming: 8 bases; junction bases outside the gene matches: 14. The DNA of the CDR3 is TGTGCCAGCAGCAAGTCGACAGGGTTCCCGGACGGCTACACCTTC. It encodes CASSKSTGFPDGYTF.

The chain uses TRBV11-3 and TRBJ1-2; D possibly corresponds to TRBD1 (5 bases). Germline V lookup: CDR1 SGHNT, CDR2 YENEEA. Trimming shortened V by 4 bases and J by 2 bases, and 11 bases separated the two germline ends. This CDR3 comprises 14 residues. The chain's CDR3 is CASSWAGPNYGYTF. The CDR3 DNA is TGTGCCAGCAGCTGGGCAGGGCCAAACTATGGCTACACCTTC. Filled out from reference TRBV11-3 and TRBJ1-2, the complete variable domain reads EAGVVQSPRYKIIEKKQPVAFWCNPISGHNTLYWYLQNLGQGPELLIRYENEEAVDDSQLPKDRFSAERLKGVDSTLKIQPAELGDSAVYLCASSWAGPNYGYTFGSGTRLTVV.

V gene TRBV19 combines with J gene TRBJ2-5; the match to TRBD2 covers 8 bases. The V and J ends lost 5 bases and 2 bases, in that order; junction bases with no gene match: 10. Germline CDR1 LNHDA, CDR2 SQIVND (reference sequence). The CDR3 consists of 16 residues. CDR3 sequence: CASSSHLSGTQETQYF. For the CDR3, the DNA is TGTGCCAGTAGTTCCCATCTTAGCGGGACGCAAGAGACCCAGTACTTC. Together with reference TRBV19 and TRBJ2-5, the CDR3 gives the full variable domain: DGGITQSPKYLFRKEGQNVTLSCEQNLNHDAMYWYRQDPGQGLRLIYYSQIVNDFQKGDIAEGYSVSREKKESFPLTVTSAQKNPTAFYLCASSSHLSGTQETQYFGPGTRLLVL.

This clone was detected a few times. The chain is built from TRBV12-3 or TRBV12-4 and TRBJ1-6; D remains ambiguous. V was clipped by 2 bases and J by 16 bases, with 15 bases between them. The CDR3 extends over 13 amino acids. For the CDR3, the DNA is TGTGCCAGCAGTTTAATTGAGGAGCGCGCACTCCACTTT. Translated: CASSLIEERALHF.

This chain links TRBV11-2 with TRBJ2-2; 9 positions match TRBD2. V gave up 5 bases and J gave up 0 bases; unmatched junction bases: 4. Germline V gene data show CDR1 as SGHAT and CDR2 as FQNNGV. There are 16 residues in the CDR3. The CDR3 loop is CASSPRTSANTGELFF. The DNA for the CDR3 is TGTGCCAGCAGCCCAAGGACTAGCGCGAACACCGGGGAGCTGTTTTTT.

V gene TRBV7-2 combines with J gene TRBJ1-1, with 7 positions matching TRBD1. Germline lookup yields CDR1 SGHTA and CDR2 FQGNSA. J lost 3 bases, V lost 5 bases, and 9 bases had no gene match. This CDR3 contains 15 residues. CDR3 nucleotides: TGTGCCAGCAGCCCCAACAGGGGATTCGACACTGAAGCTTTCTTT. Its translation is CASSPNRGFDTEAFF.

The V gene is TRBV11-3, the J gene TRBJ1-6; D possibly corresponds to TRBD1 (6 bases). Germline CDR1 reads SGHNT; CDR2 reads YENEEA. The length of the CDR3 is 14 residues. The V and J ends lost 5 bases and 7 bases respectively, with 12 bases between them. The CDR3 here is CASSEVGANSPLHF. In nucleotides, the CDR3 is TGTGCCAGCAGCGAGGTGGGGGCGAATTCACCCCTCCACTTT.

V and J are TRBV7-2 and TRBJ1-1; 7 bases are shared with TRBD1. The CDR3 is made up of 14 amino acids. V shed 5 bases, J shed 6 bases, and the junction held 9 bases outside the gene matches. Germline CDR1 SGHTA, CDR2 FQGNSA. The CDR3 bases are TGTGCCAGCAGCGTCACAGGGGCCAGGTCTGAAGCTTTCTTT. This translates into CASSVTGARSEAFF.

The rearrangement uses TRBV19 and TRBJ1-2, with 8 nucleotides matching TRBD1. V lost 6 bases, J lost 0 bases, and 6 bases stayed unmatched. CDR1 is LNHDA, CDR2 SQIVND, per germline (reference sequence). CDR3 length: 15 amino acids. CDR3 nucleotide sequence: TGTGCCAGTAGAGACAGGGGACTAACTAACTATGGCTACACCTTC. Translated, it gives CASRDRGLTNYGYTF.

V is TRBV5-1 and J is TRBJ2-2; 10 bases align to TRBD2. The CDR3 is made up of 17 amino acids. Germline V lookup: CDR1 SGHRS, CDR2 YFSETQ. Trimming took 6 bases from V and 6 from J; bases not matched to a gene: 14. Here the CDR3 DNA reads TGCGCCAGCACTAGCGGGAGTGTCGGTATGGTTTCCGGGGAGCTGTTTTTT. This encodes CASTSGSVGMVSGELFF.

The chain recombines TRBV5-8 with TRBJ1-2; TRBD1 matches 8 bases. V lost 0 bases to trimming and J lost 4 bases; unmatched junction nucleotides: 5. CDR1 and CDR2 from the germline V gene are SGHTS and YDEGEE. This CDR3 comprises 15 residues. The CDR3 reads CASSLGDRLIYGYTF. The CDR3 coding sequence is TGTGCCAGCAGCTTGGGGGACAGGCTAATCTATGGCTACACCTTC.